These T cell receptor beta chains were read from a single sample in a study of T cell responses to AZD1222 COVID-19 vaccine. Some clones are missing from TCRdb's copy, which holds only in-frame ones; the method was immunoSEQ multiplex PCR. The top ten hold roughly 7.5% of the sample, which has more than 85,000 clones, about nine tenths seen once. The sequencing here drew on peripheral blood, taken on day 0 of AZD1222 vaccination. The receptors derive from an adult in good health. The CDR3 runs from the conserved cysteine through the conserved F or W. The D gene is left open where the match is weak. Some rows have no size entry. The others give once, few or many, or a class for an expanded clone.

CDR3nt	CDR3aa	v_gene	j_gene	d_gene	abundance
TGTGCCAGCAGTTTAGGGGATCCACGATTCGATGAGCAGTTCTTC	CASSLGDPRFDEQFF	TRBV27	TRBJ2-1	NA	once
TGTGCCAGCAGTGTCGAGGGGGCGGATCAGCCCCAGCATTTT	CASSVEGADQPQHF	TRBV2	TRBJ1-5	TRBD1	once
TGCAGTGCTAGTTCTTCAGGGGGCCGGGGCGAGCAGTACTTC	CSASSSGGRGEQYF	TRBV20-1	TRBJ2-7	TRBD1	few
TGTGCCAGCAGCGTAGATGGGGGCGTGAACACTGAAGCTTTCTTT	CASSVDGGVNTEAFF	TRBV9	TRBJ1-1	NA	once
TGTGCCAGCAGTTTATCTGTTAACTATGGCTACACCTTC	CASSLSVNYGYTF	TRBV28	TRBJ1-2	NA	few
TGTGCCAGCAGTTACAAGTCTCGCAATCAGCCCCAGCATTTT	CASSYKSRNQPQHF	TRBV6-2/TRBV6-3	TRBJ1-5	NA	NA
TGTGCCAGCAGCCCCATAACCCGGGGAGAGACCCAGTACTTC	CASSPITRGETQYF	TRBV7-8	TRBJ2-5	NA	NA
TGTGCCAGCAGTGAAGCGCGAGGACAGCGGGGTCAGCCCCAGCATTTT	CASSEARGQRGQPQHF	TRBV2	TRBJ1-5	NA	NA
TGTGCCAGCAGTCCCAGATCCCGGGGGGGGCCAAGGGACGAGCAGTACTTC	CASSPRSRGGPRDEQYF	TRBV27	TRBJ2-7	TRBD2	NA
TGTGCCAGCAGGGCCCTCGAGGGTTCGGCGAACACTGAAGCTTTCTTT	CASRALEGSANTEAFF	TRBV28	TRBJ1-1	NA	NA
TGTGCCAGCAGTCCGCGTTACAGCGACTATGGCTACACCTTC	CASSPRYSDYGYTF	TRBV27	TRBJ1-2	NA	NA
TGCGCCAGCAGCTTGGCCGTAATTCCAGGGGTTAATGAAAAACTGTTTTTT	CASSLAVIPGVNEKLFF	TRBV5-1	TRBJ1-4	NA	NA
TGTGCCAGCAGCTTGGAGAGGGCCCAAGAGACCCAGTACTTC	CASSLERAQETQYF	TRBV7-2	TRBJ2-5	NA	NA
TGTGCCAGTAGTAGGGGACAGGGGGCTTCCCCCAACAATCAGCCCCAGCATTTT	CASSRGQGASPNNQPQHF	TRBV19	TRBJ1-5	TRBD1	NA
TGTGCCAGCAGCTTAAACAGCGGCCCCGGGGAGCTGTTTTTT	CASSLNSGPGELFF	TRBV7-3	TRBJ2-2	NA	once
TGTGCCACCAGCAGAGATGGTTGGGGAAACACTGAAGCTTTCTTT	CATSRDGWGNTEAFF	TRBV15	TRBJ1-1	NA	NA
TGCAGCTTTGAGGGGGTGGTGACCGGGGAGCTGTTTTTT	CSFEGVVTGELFF	TRBV29-1	TRBJ2-2	NA	once
TGTGCCGTACAGGGGGTAAACTATGGCTACACCTTC	CAVQGVNYGYTF	TRBV11-2	TRBJ1-2	TRBD1	NA
TGCGCCAGCAGCTTGCTTCAGGGAGTGTCGAACACTGAAGCTTTCTTT	CASSLLQGVSNTEAFF	TRBV5-1	TRBJ1-1	NA	NA
TGTGCCAGCAGCCCAGGGCTAGCAGCAAATCAGCCCCAGCATTTT	CASSPGLAANQPQHF	TRBV2	TRBJ1-5	NA	NA
TGTGCCAGCAGCTTCCATCAGGGTCCCTATGGCTACACCTTC	CASSFHQGPYGYTF	TRBV7-2	TRBJ1-2	NA	NA
TGTGCCAGCACCCCGACAGCGAATAGCAATCAGCCCCAGCATTTT	CASTPTANSNQPQHF	TRBV6-5	TRBJ1-5	NA	once
TGCGCCAGCAGGGACAGGGAGTACACTGAAGCTTTCTTT	CASRDREYTEAFF	TRBV5-1	TRBJ1-1	TRBD1	NA
TGCAGCGTTGAAGTCAGGGTAGGCGAAAAACTGTTTTTT	CSVEVRVGEKLFF	TRBV29-1	TRBJ1-4	NA	NA
TGTGCCAGCAGTGGGGGGAGTATCTTGGATGGCTACACCTTC	CASSGGSILDGYTF	TRBV2	TRBJ1-2	NA	NA
TGTGCCAGCAGCCCAACCCCGGGGCAGGCTGAAGCTTTCTTT	CASSPTPGQAEAFF	TRBV11-1	TRBJ1-1	NA	NA
TGTGCCAGCAGGAAGCGGGATTGGGAAAACGAGCAGTACTTC	CASRKRDWENEQYF	TRBV6-6	TRBJ2-7	TRBD2	once
TGTGCCAGTAGTAGGGTGAATGAAAAACTGTTTTTT	CASSRVNEKLFF	TRBV19	TRBJ1-4	NA	NA
TGTGCCAGCAGTTACCGGATAACGAACACCGGGGAGCTGTTTTTT	CASSYRITNTGELFF	TRBV27	TRBJ2-2	NA	NA
TGCGCCAGCAGCCAAGATCACCAGGCCTATGGCTACACCTTC	CASSQDHQAYGYTF	TRBV4-1	TRBJ1-2	NA	NA
TGTGCCAGCAGCCCGTCCGGAAACACCATATATTTT	CASSPSGNTIYF	TRBV7-2	TRBJ1-3	NA	NA
TGTGCCAGCAGCCCCGGGACAGGGCCGTACAATGAGCAGTTCTTC	CASSPGTGPYNEQFF	TRBV28	TRBJ2-1	TRBD1	NA
TGTGCCAGCAGCCAAGCATCTGGAGGAGGGGAGCTGTTTTTT	CASSQASGGGELFF	TRBV3-1/TRBV3-2	TRBJ2-2	NA	few
TGCGCCAGCAGTGAAGGGGATGTAGGCACTGAAGCTTTCTTT	CASSEGDVGTEAFF	TRBV10-1	TRBJ1-1	NA	NA
TGTGCCAGCAGTTTATTGGACAGGAGAGGCTTCTACACCTTC	CASSLLDRRGFYTF	TRBV28	TRBJ1-2	TRBD1	NA
TGTGCCAGCAGTGCACAGGGGGAGAATTCACCCCTCCACTTT	CASSAQGENSPLHF	TRBV6-4	TRBJ1-6	TRBD1	NA
TGTGCCAGTAGTAGCCGGGACAGGGGCACCTACGAGCAGTACTTC	CASSSRDRGTYEQYF	TRBV19	TRBJ2-7	TRBD1	NA
TGTGCCAGCAGCCCTCGGGGGGCAGCTGGAAACACCATATATTTT	CASSPRGAAGNTIYF	TRBV3-1/TRBV3-2	TRBJ1-3	NA	NA
TGTGCCAGCAGCCCTATTGGAGGGACAGGGGTTGGCTACACCTTC	CASSPIGGTGVGYTF	TRBV7-8	TRBJ1-2	TRBD1	NA
TGTGCCAGCAGCCCAAGGGCGGGAGTGACGCAGTATTTT	CASSPRAGVTQYF	TRBV3-1/TRBV3-2	TRBJ2-3	TRBD2	NA
TGTGCCAGCAGCAGAACAGACGGGGGACGAGGCTACACCTTC	CASSRTDGGRGYTF	TRBV7-2	TRBJ1-2	NA	once
TGTGCCAGCAGCTTATTGCAGACCAAAAACATTCAGTACTTC	CASSLLQTKNIQYF	TRBV7-8	TRBJ2-4	NA	NA
TGCAGCGTTGTCACAGGGAATAATGAAAAACTGTTTTTT	CSVVTGNNEKLFF	TRBV29-1	TRBJ1-4	NA	NA
TGTGCCAGCAGTGAATGGGACAGGGTTGATACCTACGAGCAGTACTTC	CASSEWDRVDTYEQYF	TRBV6-1	TRBJ2-7	TRBD1	NA
TGCAGCGTAGCAGGGTTAGCGGGAAATCAGCCCCAGCATTTT	CSVAGLAGNQPQHF	TRBV29-1	TRBJ1-5	NA	NA
TGTGCCAGCAGCTTAGTACAAACTAATTCACCCCTCCACTTT	CASSLVQTNSPLHF	TRBV7-9	TRBJ1-6	NA	once
TGTGCCATCAGTGAGGCGGGGGGGCTATTAGATACGCAGTATTTT	CAISEAGGLLDTQYF	TRBV10-3	TRBJ2-3	TRBD2	NA
TGTGCCAGCAGTCCGGGGACAGCTAAAAACATTCAGTACTTC	CASSPGTAKNIQYF	TRBV27	TRBJ2-4	TRBD1	once
TGTGCCATCAGTGAGTCGCAGCAGGGGAGGAATGAAGCTTTCTTT	CAISESQQGRNEAFF	TRBV10-3	TRBJ1-1	NA	NA
TGTGCCAGCAGTTGGCCGGCAGGGCGGGAGGGCCAAACAGATACGCAGTATTTT	CASSWPAGREGQTDTQYF	TRBV6-2/TRBV6-3	TRBJ2-3	TRBD2	NA
TGTGCTAGCAGCTCGGGGGCCCGGAAGGAGACCCAGTACTTC	CASSSGARKETQYF	TRBV7-7	TRBJ2-5	NA	NA
TGTGCCAGCAGGAAATCTTGGGCGGGAACCGAGCAGTACTTC	CASRKSWAGTEQYF	TRBV7-2	TRBJ2-7	NA	NA
TGTGCTAGTGGGATCAAGAGCAGCACTGAAGCTTTCTTT	CASGIKSSTEAFF	TRBV12-5	TRBJ1-1	NA	NA
TGTGCCAGCATCCTCCGGGCCGCAACGGGCGAGCAGTACTTC	CASILRAATGEQYF	TRBV28	TRBJ2-7	NA	NA
TGCGCCAGCAGCTTTTTTAACTCCGAAGAGACCCAGTACTTC	CASSFFNSEETQYF	TRBV5-1	TRBJ2-5	NA	NA
TGTGCCAGCAGCACAGACAGTTACGAGCAGTACTTC	CASSTDSYEQYF	TRBV6-2/TRBV6-3	TRBJ2-7	NA	NA
TGTGCCAGCAGCGATACCAGGGGGAATAATGAAAAACTGTTTTTT	CASSDTRGNNEKLFF	TRBV5-4	TRBJ1-4	TRBD1	NA
TGCAGCGTTGAACCGGGAGTAGCGGGAGATTCAGATGAGCAGTTCTTC	CSVEPGVAGDSDEQFF	TRBV29-1	TRBJ2-1	TRBD2	NA
TGTGCCAGCTCACCGCAGGGGTATGGGAGTCAGCCCCAGCATTTT	CASSPQGYGSQPQHF	TRBV18	TRBJ1-5	NA	once
TGTGCCACCAGCAGAGATAAAACCTACGAAGCTTTCTTT	CATSRDKTYEAFF	TRBV15	TRBJ1-1	NA	NA